Listed below are T cell receptor beta chains from one sample, sequenced in a study of CD8+CD57+ T cells in acquired aplastic anemia. Using its own MiXCR run on the reads, TCRdb lists one record per CDR3 protein. The sample includes 150,000 to 200,000 distinct CDR3 sequences, about 50% of them seen just once. The material sequenced was sorted CD4+, CD8+, or CD8+CD57+ T cells (not recorded which) from PBMCs. The receptor set was obtained from a human donor with aplastic anemia. Each CDR3 is given with its conserved first and last residue. A D gene is named only where the DNA matches it firmly. The size entry is marked missing in some rows and otherwise reads once, few, many or a size class.

v_gene	len	abundance	j_gene	d_gene	CDR3aa	CDR3nt
TRBV2	14	many	TRBJ2-7	.	CASSEWASSYEQYF	TGTGCCAGCAGTGAGTGGGCCAGCTCCTACGAGCAGTACTTC
TRBV7-7	13	.	TRBJ1-5	.	CASSLAPYQPQHF	TGTGCTAGCAGCTTAGCCCCCTATCAGCCCCAGCATTTT
TRBV12-3/TRBV12-4	14	.	TRBJ1-2	.	CASSLTGMGYGYTF	TGTGCCAGCAGTTTAACAGGGATGGGCTATGGCTACACCTTC
TRBV19	13	.	TRBJ1-2	.	CASSTQAIRGYTF	TGTGCCAGTAGTACTCAAGCGATCCGGGGCTACACCTTC
TRBV20-1	14	.	TRBJ2-3	.	CSARIGPSTDTQYF	TGCAGTGCTAGGATTGGCCCTAGCACAGATACGCAGTATTTT
TRBV6-1	16	.	TRBJ1-6	.	CASTLDGAANNSPLHF	TGTGCCAGCACCCTTGACGGGGCAGCGAATAATTCACCCCTCCACTTT
TRBV19	14	.	TRBJ2-2	.	CASSMRSSIGELFF	TGTGCCAGTAGTATGCGGAGTAGTATCGGGGAGCTGTTTTTT
TRBV6-2/TRBV6-3	14	few	TRBJ1-1	.	CASSSHKMNTEAFF	TGTGCCAGCAGTTCCCACAAGATGAACACTGAAGCTTTCTTT
TRBV29-1	13	.	TRBJ1-5	.	CSVAAGVGQPQHF	TGCAGCGTTGCCGCAGGGGTGGGGCAGCCCCAGCATTTT
TRBV7-3	13	.	TRBJ2-2	TRBD2	CASSWGGAGELFF	TGTGCCAGCAGCTGGGGGGGAGCCGGGGAGCTGTTTTTT
TRBV10-3	13	few	TRBJ1-1	.	CAIRQKMNTEAFF	TGTGCCATCAGACAGAAAATGAACACTGAAGCTTTCTTT
TRBV4-1	15	many	TRBJ1-2	.	CASSQDPTGNYGYTF	TGCGCCAGCAGCCAAGATCCTACAGGGAACTATGGCTACACCTTC
TRBV19	16	.	TRBJ2-3	.	CATSYGRTASTDTQYF	TGTGCCACCTCCTACGGCCGGACAGCAAGCACAGATACGCAGTATTTT
TRBV6-4	15	.	TRBJ2-3	TRBD2	CASSDKAGGTDTQYF	TGTGCCAGCAGTGACAAAGCGGGGGGCACAGATACGCAGTATTTT
TRBV4-1	17	.	TRBJ2-5	.	CASSQADRRALGETQYF	TGCGCCAGCAGCCAAGCGGACCGCCGGGCGCTGGGAGAGACCCAGTACTTC
TRBV2	11	few	TRBJ2-7	.	CASNLSYEQYF	TGTGCCAGCAACCTTTCCTACGAGCAGTACTTC
TRBV29-1	16	few	TRBJ2-1	.	CSVVWQGPSSYNEQFF	TGCAGCGTTGTATGGCAGGGCCCAAGCTCCTACAATGAGCAGTTCTTC
TRBV5-1	16	.	TRBJ2-7	TRBD2	CASSHTSGYTTYEQYF	TGCGCCAGCAGCCACACTAGCGGCTACACCACCTACGAGCAGTACTTC
TRBV10-3	12	.	TRBJ2-7	.	CASSSGASEQYF	TGTGCCAGCAGCTCCGGGGCCAGCGAGCAGTACTTC
TRBV12-3/TRBV12-4	15	.	TRBJ2-1	TRBD2	CASSSTSGGENEQFF	TGTGCCAGCAGTTCAACTAGCGGGGGGGAGAATGAGCAGTTCTTC
TRBV2	14	few	TRBJ2-7	TRBD1	CASKGQGGAREQYF	TGTGCCAGCAAAGGACAGGGAGGAGCGCGGGAGCAGTACTTC
TRBV19	13	.	TRBJ1-2	.	CASSYDGNYGYTF	TGTGCCAGCAGCTACGACGGTAACTATGGCTACACCTTC
TRBV4-3	15	few	TRBJ2-2	TRBD1	CASSSGQEYTGELFF	TGCGCCAGCAGCTCGGGACAGGAGTACACCGGGGAGCTGTTTTTT
TRBV7-2	13	.	TRBJ1-2	.	CASSLDGVYGYTF	TGTGCCAGCAGCTTAGACGGGGTTTATGGCTACACCTTC
TRBV5-1	14	.	TRBJ1-2	.	CASSLTAGNYGYTF	TGCGCCAGCAGCCTAACGGCAGGGAACTATGGCTACACCTTC
TRBV24-1	13	.	TRBJ2-1	.	CATSEAQSIEQFF	TGTGCCACCAGTGAAGCACAGAGCATCGAGCAGTTCTTC
TRBV10-3	14	.	TRBJ2-3	.	CASGDGVGTDTQYF	TGTGCCTCGGGGGACGGAGTGGGCACAGATACGCAGTATTTT
TRBV20-1	14	many	TRBJ2-1	.	CSAPGDTFYNEQFF	TGCAGTGCGCCGGGGGACACATTCTACAATGAGCAGTTCTTC
TRBV5-1	14	.	TRBJ1-1	.	CASSLRRGNTEAFF	TGCGCCAGCAGCTTGAGGCGCGGGAACACTGAAGCTTTCTTT
TRBV10-3	15	many	TRBJ2-7	TRBD2	CAISVDAGGPYEQYF	TGTGCCATCAGTGTTGATGCGGGAGGGCCTTACGAGCAGTACTTC
TRBV20-1	15	.	TRBJ2-5	TRBD2	CSASPGTSGGETQYF	TGCAGTGCTAGTCCGGGGACTAGCGGAGGGGAGACCCAGTACTTC
TRBV25-1	16	.	TRBJ2-1	.	CASSERENGPYNEQFF	TGTGCCAGCAGTGAAAGGGAGAACGGACCTTACAATGAGCAGTTCTTC
TRBV10-2	14	.	TRBJ1-2	.	CASSEQQGGYGYTF	TGCGCCAGCAGTGAACAACAGGGAGGCTATGGCTACACCTTC
TRBV15	15	many	TRBJ1-4	.	CATSRDSGTPEKLFF	TGTGCCACCAGCAGAGATTCGGGGACACCTGAAAAACTGTTTTTT
TRBV27	13	many	TRBJ2-7	TRBD2	CASSFAGGDEQYF	TGTGCCAGCAGTTTCGCGGGAGGGGACGAGCAGTACTTC
TRBV6-2/TRBV6-3	13	.	TRBJ2-7	.	CASRLEGGHEQYF	TGTGCCAGCAGACTCGAGGGAGGCCACGAGCAGTACTTC
TRBV15	14	many	TRBJ2-1	.	CATSEYGAYNEQFF	TGTGCCACCAGCGAGTATGGGGCCTACAATGAGCAGTTCTTC